The next 3 T cell receptor beta chains were all read from a single sample in a study of blood T cell repertoires in COVID-19. Assay used: immunoSEQ multiplex PCR; TCRdb lists only in-frame clones, some missing. The data show 60,000 to 85,000 clones, around 74% seen once. The sequenced sample consisted of peripheral blood. All receptors come from a man between 65 and 85 years old with acute or convalescent COVID-19.

V is TRBV7-3 and J is TRBJ2-6; maybe TRBD1 (6 bases). Germline assignment: CDR1 SGHTA and CDR2 FQGTGA. V was cut by 5 bases and J by 0 bases, with 20 bases left in between. The CDR3 covers 19 residues. The CDR3 sequence: CASSKPSGTSASGANVLTF. The CDR3 DNA follows: TGTGCCAGCAGCAAACCATCCGGGACATCAGCCTCTGGGGCCAACGTCCTGACTTTC.

A single count supports this clone. The rearrangement links TRBV9 to TRBJ2-3; 8 nucleotides line up with TRBD2. Germline V CDR1 and CDR2: SGDLS, YYNGEE. The CDR3 contains 15 residues. V lost 3 bases and J lost 1; bases outside the gene matches: 4. CDR3 nucleotide sequence: TGTGCCAGCAGCGCGCGTAGCGGGGGCACAGATACGCAGTATTTT. Translated, it gives CASSARSGGTDTQYF.

The chain joins TRBV28 to TRBJ1-1, with D perhaps matching TRBD1 (6 bases). The CDR3 is 16 amino acids. V lost 5 bases and J 10 bases, leaving 26 bases between the germline ends. Germline V gene sequence: CDR1 MDHEN, CDR2 SYDVKM. CDR3 coding DNA: TGTGCCAGCAGTGGAATAACAGGGACCTTTATACTTGGAGCTTTCTTT. Translating gives CASSGITGTFILGAFF.